This entry is about one T cell receptor (beta chain). This entry is derived from a study of T-cell reconstitution after alpha-beta-depleted transplantation in children. Unique molecular identifiers were incorporated into the prepared TCRbeta library. Via MiXCR, TCRdb re-called the PCR reads, giving one row per CDR3 protein. The table lists 780,000 or so distinct CDR3 sequences, 15% to 20% of them singletons. Trimming removed 4 bases at V and 2 bases at J, with 10 bases between. The germline V gene encodes CDR1 SGDLS and CDR2 YYNGEE. This CDR3 is built from 13 residues. The rearrangement joins TRBV9 to TRBJ2-7; D not certain. This material consisted of PBMCs, mostly from graft donor cells, taken 360 days after TCRalphabeta/CD19-depleted stem cell transplant. The TCR originated in a male patient younger than 18 who had a stem cell transplant for acute lymphoblastic leukemia, so the T cells may come from the graft donor. This chain's CDR3 is CASSPTLTYEQYF. CDR3 in DNA: TGTGCCAGCAGCCCTACCCTAACCTACGAGCAGTACTTC.